This T cell receptor (beta chain) was captured in a study of neurological immune-mediated disorders. Regarding the study as a whole: Private repertoires in all groups were suggested by the finding that expanded clones across subjects shared no CDR3 amino acid sequences.

Regarding time point: longitudinal time-point 2. PBMCs stored at -80 C, numbering 2 million, were the origin of the unsorted libraries. Sequencing runs each yielded over 170 million TCR-beta sequences from 15-18 subjects. Via MiXCR, TCRdb re-called the 5' RACE reads, giving one row per CDR3 protein. The sample holds 57,000 or so distinct CDR3 sequences, about 8.9% seen once. The V and J ends lost 7 bases and 9 bases respectively, with 37 bases between them. This CDR3 has 21 amino acids. The germline gives CDR1 MDHEN, CDR2 SYDVKM. With regard to this clonotype: What it binds is not known.

The sequenced sample was PBMCs. The chain recombines TRBV28 with TRBJ1-6; possibly TRBD1 for D (5 bases). This TCR was sampled from a man aged 25 to 45 in good health. The CDR3 protein is CASNKFGTKLLSSVGRSPLHF. CDR3 DNA sequence: TGTGCCAGCAACAAATTCGGGACCAAGTTATTGTCGTCTGTTGGGCGTTCACCCCTCCACTTT.